The 11 T cell receptor beta chains in this list originate from one sample, sequenced in a study of long-term antiretroviral therapy in people with HIV. The authors ran the immunoSEQ assay, v3.0, at survey level. Sequencing was performed with immunoSEQ multiplex PCR; in TCRdb, only in-frame clones are kept and a portion is missing. The sample lists approximately 17,000 clones; approximately 93% were seen once. The sample here was unsorted PBMCs, taken 0.6 years after starting antiretroviral therapy. These receptor sequences come from a woman aged 40 to 55 with HIV.

The rearrangement links TRBV14 to TRBJ2-5, with D unclear. V was clipped by 1 base and J by 4 bases, with 7 bases between them. CDR3 length: 13 amino acids. The germline gives CDR1 SGHDN, CDR2 FVKESK. The CDR3 reads CASSQGLRETQYF. In DNA form, the CDR3 reads TGTGCCAGCAGCCAAGGTCTTAGAGAGACCCAGTACTTC. The full variable domain, its missing parts supplied by reference TRBV14 and TRBJ2-5, is EAGVTQFPSHSVIEKGQTVTLRCDPISGHDNLYWYRRVMGKEIKFLLHFVKESKQDESGMPNNRFLAERTGGTYSTLKVQPAELEDSGVYFCASSQGLRETQYFGPGTRLLVL.

The V and J genes are TRBV5-1 and TRBJ1-3; TRBD1 might be the D (5 bases). This CDR3 spans 16 amino acids. Trimming removed 3 bases at V and 2 bases at J, with 15 bases between. CDR1 is SGHRS and CDR2 is YFSETQ in the germline V gene. The CDR3 coding sequence is TGCGCCAGCAGCTACAAAACAGGTACAGCTGGAAACACCATATATTTT. As protein: CASSYKTGTAGNTIYF. The full variable domain, completed using reference TRBV5-1 and TRBJ1-3, is KAGVTQTPRYLIKTRGQQVTLSCSPISGHRSVSWYQQTPGQGLQFLFEYFSETQRNKGNFPGRFSGRQFSNSRSEMNVSTLELGDSALYLCASSYKTGTAGNTIYFGEGSWLTVV.

The chain joins TRBV5-4 to TRBJ1-4; D gene uncertain. This CDR3 has 13 residues. Trimming pared 0 bases from V and 8 bases from J, leaving 8 bases between. The germline V gene has CDR1 SGHNT and CDR2 YYREEE (reference sequence). The CDR3 loop is CASSLALEEKLFF. For the CDR3, the DNA is TGTGCCAGCAGCTTGGCTTTGGAGGAAAAACTGTTTTTT.

This clone occurred a few times. The genes are TRBV7-9 and TRBJ1-2, with 10 bases identical to TRBD1. The V and J ends lost 3 bases and 4 bases, in that order; junction bases with no gene match: 11. This CDR3 region has 17 residues. CDR1 is SEHNR, CDR2 FQNEAQ, per germline (reference sequence). The CDR3 reads CASSFGQGGILPYGYTF. The CDR3 DNA is TGTGCCAGCAGCTTCGGACAGGGGGGCATATTACCCTATGGCTACACCTTC.

The chain recombines TRBV29-1 with TRBJ1-1; maybe TRBD1 (5 bases). The V and J ends lost 4 bases and 4 bases respectively, with 13 bases between them. There are 13 residues in the CDR3. Per the germline V gene, CDR1 is SQVTM and CDR2 is ANQGSEA. The chain's CDR3 is CSVGDGGRTEAFF. CDR3 bases: TGCAGCGTTGGGGACGGCGGGCGCACTGAAGCTTTCTTT.

This chain connects TRBV19 to TRBJ1-5; no firm D call. Germline V gene lookup returns CDR1 LNHDA and CDR2 SQIVND (reference sequence). The length of the CDR3 is 14 residues. V was pared by 6 bases and J by 5 bases, with 14 bases between. The chain's CDR3 is CASRENYGDQPQHF. CDR3 nucleotides: TGTGCCAGTAGAGAAAATTATGGCGATCAGCCCCAGCATTTT.

This chain links TRBV27 with TRBJ2-6, with 10 bases aligning to TRBD1. The germline V gene encodes CDR1 MNHEY and CDR2 SMNVEV (reference sequence). With 5 bases clipped from V and 3 bases from J, the junction kept 10 bases outside the gene matches. The CDR3 contains 18 residues. The CDR3 protein is CASSPTGGSFFGANVLTF. The CDR3 DNA reads as TGTGCCAGCAGTCCGACAGGGGGCTCATTTTTTGGGGCCAACGTCCTGACTTTC. The full variable domain, completed using reference TRBV27 and TRBJ2-6, is EAQVTQNPRYLITVTGKKLTVTCSQNMNHEYMSWYRQDPGLGLRQIYYSMNVEVTDKGDVPEGYKVSRKEKRNFPLILESPSPNQTSLYFCASSPTGGSFFGANVLTFGAGSRLTVL.

The chain carries TRBV4-1 and TRBJ1-2; TRBD1 agrees at 7 bases. Germline V CDR1 and CDR2: MGHRA, YSYEKL. With 5 bases clipped from V and 0 bases from J, the junction kept 6 bases outside the gene matches. This CDR3 spans 15 amino acids. CDR3 sequence reads: CASSYGTDSNYGYTF. The CDR3 nucleotides read TGCGCCAGCAGCTATGGGACAGACTCTAACTATGGCTACACCTTC.

This clone has only a few counts. V and J are TRBV29-1 and TRBJ1-5; TRBD1 might be the D (6 bases). Trimming stripped 4 bases from V and 0 bases from J, with 16 bases between. The CDR3 sequence is 16 residues long. The V gene's germline CDR1 is SQVTM and CDR2 ANQGSEA. CDR3 in DNA: TGCAGCGTTGTTTTGGACAGCCTAGCTAGCAATCAGCCCCAGCATTTT. It specifies CSVVLDSLASNQPQHF.

The V gene is TRBV25-1, the J gene TRBJ1-4; 7 positions match TRBD1. CDR3 length: 18 amino acids. V dropped 0 bases and J dropped 0; count of bases not matched to a gene: 7. The germline V gene has CDR1 MGHDK and CDR2 SYGVNS. Here the CDR3 DNA reads TGTGCCAGCAGTGAATATTCCGACGACAGGGCAACTAATGAAAAACTGTTTTTT. Translation: CASSEYSDDRATNEKLFF.

J is TRBJ1-2 and V is TRBV2; D ambiguous. This CDR3 is built from 14 residues. V was cut by 1 base and J by 7 bases, with 13 bases left in between. Germline CDR1 reads SNHLY; CDR2 reads FYNNEI. The CDR3, as DNA: TGTGCCAGCAGTGAAGGCGGGAGGGCAGTTGGCTACACCTTC. Its translation is CASSEGGRAVGYTF.